This TCR beta chain was obtained from a study of OX40 agonist ivuxolimab in advanced cancers. For context, the study as a whole: Ivuxolimab, which targeted the costimulatory receptor OX40 (CD134), was an agonistic, fully human IgG2 monoclonal antibody. Patients were allowed to have had prior anti-PD-1, anti-PD-L1 or anti-CTLA-4 therapy, and around 37% of the dose-escalation patients had previously received checkpoint inhibitors. Partial responses occurred in three dose-escalation patients: two with cutaneous melanoma and one with hepatocellular carcinoma. Intravenous ivuxolimab was administered to patients every 2 weeks at six dose levels: 0.01, 0.1, 0.3, 1.5, 3 and 10 mg/kg. Of the 50 to 55 patients in dose escalation, some 20 had hepatocellular carcinoma, some 15 had melanoma, 9 had renal cell carcinoma and 9 had head and neck cancer. The paper describes the monotherapy dose-escalation part (N = 52 patients) of the phase I trial of ivuxolimab. In the dose-escalation cohort, approximately 80% of patients were male, and the mean age was 60 years with a range of roughly 23 to 90. Peripheral TCRbeta sequencing was intended to test whether TCR sequence diversity was altered and clonal T-cell expansion was caused by ivuxolimab.

V is shortened by 6 bases, J by 6 bases, and the region joining them spans 9 bases. As encoded in the germline V gene (reference sequence), CDR1 is MNHEY while CDR2 is SMNVEV. The CDR3, from cysteine to phenylalanine, totals 13 residues. CDR3 DNA only is kept here, 39 bases in frame from base 1. Worth noting for this clone: Which antigen it targets is not known. No much larger clone exists at a distance of one base, and base qualities are not known.

Here is what the overall study found, with its caveats: In the 0.1-3.0 mg/kg groups, partial responders had among the lowest normalized peripheral clonal expansion, particularly in CD8+ T cells. Low levels of normalized T-cell clonal expansion were also seen in some nonresponding patients. Which antigens the clonally expanded peripheral T cells were specific for was not determined. After ivuxolimab, more expanded clones were found on average in CD8+ T cells than in CD4+ T cells. At doses of 0.1 to 3.0 mg/kg, clonal expansion of both CD4+ and CD8+ blood T cells was observed from baseline to week 6.

Patients with autoimmune disease history or receiving systemic immunosuppression were excluded from the trial. Peripheral blood for TCR sequencing was collected from all dose cohorts at baseline, on cycle 4 day 1, and on cycle 7 day 1. Samples came from an open-label, multicenter, first-in-human phase I dose-escalation trial of ivuxolimab. Adults with locally advanced or metastatic melanoma, renal cell carcinoma, hepatocellular carcinoma or head and neck squamous cell carcinoma were enrolled in the trial. CD4+ and CD8+ T cells were sorted separately from peripheral blood before TCR sequencing. For sequencing of the TCRbeta CDR3 region, genomic DNA was extracted from the sorted cells. The immunoSEQ Assay was used for sequencing of TCRbeta CDR3 regions. TCRdb provides this immuneACCESS table in a form limited to in-frame rearrangements. Some clones are lacking; in checked studies, under half of them reflect an unresolved V gene, and why the rest are absent is not known. For this sample the table gives 150,000 to 180,000 clones, of which roughly 94% were detected only once. The top ten clones comprise around 0.33% of the sample.

The source is an adult with an advanced solid tumor such as melanoma, head and neck, liver or kidney cancer. The rearranged segments are TRBV27 and TRBJ1-6, with the D gene not confidently named. This specimen was CD4+ or CD8+ T cells sorted from blood, taken in a trial of the OX40 agonist ivuxolimab. The CDR3 here reads CASSPFFNSPLHF. In nucleotides, the sequence is TGTGCCAGCAGCCCCTTTTTTAATTCACCCCTCCACTTT.